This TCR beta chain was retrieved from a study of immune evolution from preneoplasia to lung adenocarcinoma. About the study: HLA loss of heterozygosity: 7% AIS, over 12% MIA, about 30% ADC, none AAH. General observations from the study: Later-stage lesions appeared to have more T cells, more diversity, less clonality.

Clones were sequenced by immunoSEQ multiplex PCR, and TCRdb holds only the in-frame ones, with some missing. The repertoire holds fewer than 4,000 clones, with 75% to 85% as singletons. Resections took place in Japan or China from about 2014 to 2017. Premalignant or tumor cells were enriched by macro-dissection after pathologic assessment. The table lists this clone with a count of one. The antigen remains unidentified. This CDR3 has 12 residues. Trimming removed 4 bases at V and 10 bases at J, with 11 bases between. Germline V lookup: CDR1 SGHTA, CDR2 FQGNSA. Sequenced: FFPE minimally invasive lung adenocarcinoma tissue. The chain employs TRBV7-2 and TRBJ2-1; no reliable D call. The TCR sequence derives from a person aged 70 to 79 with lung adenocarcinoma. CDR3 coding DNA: TGTGCCAGCAGCTCATATATAGGGGAGCAGTTCTTC. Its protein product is CASSSYIGEQFF. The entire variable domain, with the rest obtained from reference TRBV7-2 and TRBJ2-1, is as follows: GAGVSQSPSNKVTEKGKDVELRCDPISGHTALYWYRQSLGQGLEFLIYFQGNSAPDKSGLPSDRFSAERTGGSVSTLTIQRTQQEDSAVYLCASSSYIGEQFFGPGTRLTVL.